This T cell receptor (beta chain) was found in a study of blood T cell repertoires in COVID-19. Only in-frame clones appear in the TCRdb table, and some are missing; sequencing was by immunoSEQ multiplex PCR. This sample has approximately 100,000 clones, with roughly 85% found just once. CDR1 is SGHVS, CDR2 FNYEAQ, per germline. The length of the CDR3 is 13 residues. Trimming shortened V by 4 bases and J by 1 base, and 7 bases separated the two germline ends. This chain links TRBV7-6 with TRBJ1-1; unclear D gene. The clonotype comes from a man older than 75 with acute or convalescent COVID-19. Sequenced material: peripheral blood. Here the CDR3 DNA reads TGTGCCAGCAGCTCCAGACAGAACACTGAAGCTTTCTTT. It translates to CASSSRQNTEAFF.